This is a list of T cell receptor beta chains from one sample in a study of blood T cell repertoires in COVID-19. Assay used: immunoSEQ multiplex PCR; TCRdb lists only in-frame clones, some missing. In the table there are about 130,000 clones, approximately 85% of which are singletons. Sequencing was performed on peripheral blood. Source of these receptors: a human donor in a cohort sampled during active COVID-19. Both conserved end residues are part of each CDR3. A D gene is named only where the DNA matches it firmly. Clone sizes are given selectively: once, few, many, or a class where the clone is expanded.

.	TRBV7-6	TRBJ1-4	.	CASSPLGGSGEKLFF	TGTGCCAGCAGCCCACTGGGGGGTTCGGGTGAAAAACTGTTTTTT
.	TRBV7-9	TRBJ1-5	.	CASSTSGTSKHF	TGTGCCAGCAGCACGTCCGGGACATCCAAGCATTTT
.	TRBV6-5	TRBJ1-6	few	CAGSRDYNFSPLHF	TGTGCCGGATCCCGGGACTACAACTTTTCACCCCTCCACTTT
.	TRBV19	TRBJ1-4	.	CASSGIEKLFF	TGTGCCAGTAGTGGCATTGAAAAACTGTTTTTT
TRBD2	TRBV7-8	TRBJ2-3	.	CASSLGVELAGAWDTQYF	TGTGCCAGCAGCTTAGGGGTCGAACTAGCGGGGGCCTGGGATACGCAGTATTTT
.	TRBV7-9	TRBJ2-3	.	CASSYQGTDTQYF	TGTGCCAGCAGCTACCAGGGGACAGATACGCAGTATTTT
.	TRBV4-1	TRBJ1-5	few	CASSQDLQGILNQPQHF	TGCGCCAGCAGCCAAGATTTGCAGGGGATATTGAATCAGCCCCAGCATTTT
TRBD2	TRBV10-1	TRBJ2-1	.	CASSDPRGGYNEQFF	TGCGCCAGCAGTGATCCCCGCGGGGGGTACAATGAGCAGTTCTTC
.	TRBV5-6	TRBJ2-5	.	CASSLAGNQETQYF	TGTGCCAGCAGCTTGGCAGGTAACCAAGAGACCCAGTACTTC
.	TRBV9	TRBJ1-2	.	CASSPAGESHYGYTF	TGTGCCAGCAGCCCCGCCGGGGAATCACACTATGGCTACACCTTC
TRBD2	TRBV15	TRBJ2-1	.	CATSSPRGGLHNEQFF	TGTGCCACCAGCAGCCCCCGCGGGGGGCTACACAATGAGCAGTTCTTC
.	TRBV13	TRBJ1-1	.	CASSLGGPTPGAEAFF	TGTGCCAGCAGCTTAGGGGGTCCTACCCCGGGGGCTGAAGCTTTCTTT
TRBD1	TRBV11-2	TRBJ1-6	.	CASIRDRRSNSPLHF	TGTGCCAGCATTAGGGACAGGCGTTCAAATTCACCCCTCCACTTT
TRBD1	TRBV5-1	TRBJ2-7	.	CASSLAPGQNYEQYF	TGCGCCAGCAGCTTGGCGCCGGGACAGAACTACGAGCAGTACTTC
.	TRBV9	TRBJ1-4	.	CASSDHGIPERKLFF	TGTGCCAGCAGCGACCACGGGATTCCAGAGAGGAAACTGTTTTTT
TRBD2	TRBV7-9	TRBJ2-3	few	CASGSGGAFADTQYF	TGTGCCAGCGGTAGCGGGGGGGCCTTTGCAGATACGCAGTATTTT
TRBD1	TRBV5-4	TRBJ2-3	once	CASSQNRRQGLIVTDTQYF	TGTGCCAGCAGCCAAAATCGTAGACAGGGCCTTATTGTCACAGATACGCAGTATTTT
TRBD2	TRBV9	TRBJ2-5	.	CATSFSGGASETQYF	TGTGCCACTTCCTTTAGCGGGGGGGCCTCAGAGACCCAGTACTTC
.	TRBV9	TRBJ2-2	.	CASSVVAGDGELFF	TGTGCCAGCAGCGTAGTGGCAGGGGACGGGGAGCTGTTTTTT
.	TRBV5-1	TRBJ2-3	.	CASSEVSGFTDTQYF	TGCGCCAGCAGCGAGGTCTCCGGGTTCACAGATACGCAGTATTTT
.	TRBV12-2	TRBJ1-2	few	CASRFSPRGACGYTF	TGTGCAAGTCGCTTCTCACCCAGGGGTGCGTGTGGCTACACCTTC
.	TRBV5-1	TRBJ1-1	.	CASSKVDYTEAFF	TGCGCCAGCAGCAAAGTCGACTACACTGAAGCTTTCTTT
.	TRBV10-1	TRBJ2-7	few	CASSARQGGEQYF	TGCGCCAGCAGTGCGCGACAGGGAGGCGAGCAGTACTTC
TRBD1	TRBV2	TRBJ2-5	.	CASSKDRGSQETQYF	TGTGCCAGCAGTAAGGACAGGGGAAGTCAAGAGACCCAGTACTTC
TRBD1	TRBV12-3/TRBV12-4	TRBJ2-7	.	CASRRPGGHEQYF	TGTGCCAGCAGGAGACCAGGGGGTCACGAGCAGTACTTC
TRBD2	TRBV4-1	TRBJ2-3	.	CASAHLAGGLTDTQYF	TGCGCCAGCGCCCACCTAGCGGGGGGTCTCACAGATACGCAGTATTTT
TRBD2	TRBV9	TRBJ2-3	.	CASSGRLAGGLTDTQYF	TGTGCCAGCAGCGGCAGACTAGCGGGGGGGCTAACAGATACGCAGTATTTT
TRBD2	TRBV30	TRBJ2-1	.	CAWSVASGGGDEQFF	TGTGCCTGGAGTGTAGCTAGCGGGGGCGGGGATGAGCAGTTCTTC
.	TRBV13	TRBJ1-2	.	CASSLGGANYGYTF	TGTGCCAGCAGCTTAGGGGGAGCTAACTATGGCTACACCTTC
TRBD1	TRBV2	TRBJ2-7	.	CASSKILQGASLYEQYF	TGTGCCAGCAGCAAAATCCTACAGGGGGCCTCACTCTACGAGCAGTACTTC
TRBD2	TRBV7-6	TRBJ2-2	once	CASSRQAGTNTGELFF	TGTGCCAGCAGCCGGCAAGCGGGGACGAACACCGGGGAGCTGTTTTTT
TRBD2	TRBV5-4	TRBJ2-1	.	CASSLVSGGASSYEQFF	TGTGCCAGCAGCTTGGTTAGCGGGGGGGCCAGTTCCTATGAGCAGTTCTTC
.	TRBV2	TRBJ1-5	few	CASSDVGRLGQPQHF	TGTGCCAGCAGTGATGTCGGCAGGCTCGGTCAGCCCCAGCATTTT
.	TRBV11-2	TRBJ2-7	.	CASSSQGYEQYF	TGTGCCAGCAGCTCACAGGGCTACGAGCAGTACTTC
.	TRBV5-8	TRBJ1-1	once	CASSLLRFGGFF	TGTGCCAGCAGCTTGCTACGATTCGGCGGTTTCTTT
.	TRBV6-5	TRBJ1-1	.	CASSYSRGTEAFF	TGTGCCAGCAGTTACTCGCGGGGCACTGAAGCTTTCTTT
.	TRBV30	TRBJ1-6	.	CAWNLQDNSPLHF	TGTGCCTGGAACCTCCAGGATAATTCACCCCTCCACTTT
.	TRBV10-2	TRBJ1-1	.	CASSDSTELNTEAFF	TGCGCCAGCAGTGACTCGACAGAACTGAACACTGAAGCTTTCTTT
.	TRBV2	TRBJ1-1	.	CASSAGRPRDTEAFF	TGTGCCAGCAGTGCTGGGAGACCGAGGGACACTGAAGCTTTCTTT
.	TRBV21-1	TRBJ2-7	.	CASSPGQGPSYEQYF	TGTGCCAGCAGTCCGGGACAAGGGCCATCCTACGAGCAGTACTTC
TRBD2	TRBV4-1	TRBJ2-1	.	CASSQDFLAGGTDEQFF	TGCGCCAGCAGCCAAGATTTTCTAGCGGGGGGCACGGATGAGCAGTTCTTC
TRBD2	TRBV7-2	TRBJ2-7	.	CASSRSLAGIRYEQYF	TGTGCCAGCAGCAGATCCTTAGCGGGGATTAGATACGAGCAGTACTTC
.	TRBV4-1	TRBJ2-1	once	CASSHASGNEQFF	TGCGCCAGCAGCCACGCCTCGGGCAATGAGCAGTTCTTC
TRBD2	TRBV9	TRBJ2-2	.	CASSSSGASNTGELFF	TGTGCCAGCAGCTCCAGCGGGGCTTCGAACACCGGGGAGCTGTTTTTT
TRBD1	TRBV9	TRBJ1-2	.	CASSEGTGNDYGYTF	TGTGCCAGCAGCGAGGGGACAGGGAACGACTATGGCTACACCTTC
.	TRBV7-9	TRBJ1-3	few	CASSLSQDYNTIYF	TGTGCCAGCAGCTTAAGTCAGGACTATAACACCATATATTTT
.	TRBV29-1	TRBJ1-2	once	CSVGTRSTDGYTF	TGCAGCGTCGGGACAAGATCAACGGATGGCTACACCTTC
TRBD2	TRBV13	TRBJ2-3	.	CASSERGGGTDTQYF	TGTGCCAGCAGCGAGCGGGGGGGCGGCACAGATACGCAGTATTTT
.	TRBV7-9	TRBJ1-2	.	CASSIQGGLEYGYTF	TGTGCCAGCAGCATCCAGGGTGGCCTAGAGTATGGCTACACCTTC
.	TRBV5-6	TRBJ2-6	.	CASSLVSFGVSGANVLTF	TGTGCCAGCAGCTTGGTATCGTTTGGAGTCTCTGGGGCCAACGTCCTGACTTTC
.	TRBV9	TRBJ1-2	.	CASSDRAGGYTF	TGTGCCAGCAGCGACAGGGCTGGAGGCTACACCTTC
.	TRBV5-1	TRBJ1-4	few	CASSTDRGEKLFF	TGCGCCAGCAGCACGGACAGAGGGGAAAAACTGTTTTTT
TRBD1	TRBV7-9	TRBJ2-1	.	CASSLEQGAYNEQFF	TGTGCCAGCAGCTTAGAGCAGGGGGCCTACAATGAGCAGTTCTTC
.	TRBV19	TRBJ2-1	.	CASSTRSDINPRHYNEQFF	TGTGCCAGTAGTACCAGATCGGACATTAACCCCCGACACTACAATGAGCAGTTCTTC
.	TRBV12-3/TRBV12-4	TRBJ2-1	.	CASMAGRYNEQFF	TGTGCCAGCATGGCGGGACGGTACAATGAGCAGTTCTTC
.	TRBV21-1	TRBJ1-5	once	CASKESNSNQPQHF	TGTGCCAGCAAAGAGTCGAATAGCAATCAGCCCCAGCATTTT